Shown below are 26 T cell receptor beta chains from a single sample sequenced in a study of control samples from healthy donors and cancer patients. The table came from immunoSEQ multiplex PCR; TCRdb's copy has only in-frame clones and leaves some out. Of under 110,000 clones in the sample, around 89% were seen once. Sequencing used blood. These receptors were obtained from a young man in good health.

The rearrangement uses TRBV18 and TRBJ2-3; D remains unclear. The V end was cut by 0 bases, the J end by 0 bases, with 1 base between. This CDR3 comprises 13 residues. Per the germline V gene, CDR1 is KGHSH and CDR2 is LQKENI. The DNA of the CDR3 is TGTGCCAGCTCACCACCGAGCACAGATACGCAGTATTTT. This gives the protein CASSPPSTDTQYF.

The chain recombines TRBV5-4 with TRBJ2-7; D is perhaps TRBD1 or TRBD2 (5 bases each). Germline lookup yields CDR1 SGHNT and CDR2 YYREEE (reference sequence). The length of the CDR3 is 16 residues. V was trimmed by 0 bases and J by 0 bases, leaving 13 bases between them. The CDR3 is CASSLGGERASYEQYF. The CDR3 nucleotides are TGTGCCAGCAGCTTGGGGGGCGAGAGGGCCTCCTACGAGCAGTACTTC.

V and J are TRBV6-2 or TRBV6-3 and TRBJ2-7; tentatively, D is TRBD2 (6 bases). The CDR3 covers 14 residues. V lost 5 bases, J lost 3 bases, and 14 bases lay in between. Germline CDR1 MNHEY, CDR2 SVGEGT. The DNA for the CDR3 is TGTGCCAGCAGTATAACCCCCGGGAGCTACGAGCAGTACGTC. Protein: CASSITPGSYEQYV.

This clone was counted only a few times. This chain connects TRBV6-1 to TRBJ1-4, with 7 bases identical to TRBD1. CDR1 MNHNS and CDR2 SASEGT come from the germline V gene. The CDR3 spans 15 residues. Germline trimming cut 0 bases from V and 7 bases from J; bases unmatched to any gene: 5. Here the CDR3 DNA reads TGTGCCAGCAGTGAAGCGGCAGGGGGAGGTGAAAAACTGTTTTTT. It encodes CASSEAAGGGEKLFF.

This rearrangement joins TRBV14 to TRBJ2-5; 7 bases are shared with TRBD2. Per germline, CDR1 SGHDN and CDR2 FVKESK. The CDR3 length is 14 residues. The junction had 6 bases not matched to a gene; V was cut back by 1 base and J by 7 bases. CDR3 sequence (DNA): TGTGCCAGCAGCCAAGGGACTAGTCGGGGGACCCAGTACTTC. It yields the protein CASSQGTSRGTQYF.

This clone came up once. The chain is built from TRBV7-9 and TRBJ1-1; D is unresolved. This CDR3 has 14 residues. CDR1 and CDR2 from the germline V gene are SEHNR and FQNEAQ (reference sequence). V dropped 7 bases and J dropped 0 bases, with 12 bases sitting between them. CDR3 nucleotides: TGTGCCAGCAAGATCGAGGGAGTGAACACTGAAGCTTTCTTT. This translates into CASKIEGVNTEAFF.

DNA of the CDR3: TGCAGCGTTGAAGACGGGGGAATGGCTTTCTTT. The encoded protein is CSVEDGGMAFF. The rearrangement joins TRBV29-1 to TRBJ1-1; TRBD1 might be the D (5 bases). The CDR3 covers 11 residues. Germline CDR1 reads SQVTM; CDR2 reads ANQGSEA. V dropped 0 bases and J dropped 11 bases, with 10 bases sitting between them.

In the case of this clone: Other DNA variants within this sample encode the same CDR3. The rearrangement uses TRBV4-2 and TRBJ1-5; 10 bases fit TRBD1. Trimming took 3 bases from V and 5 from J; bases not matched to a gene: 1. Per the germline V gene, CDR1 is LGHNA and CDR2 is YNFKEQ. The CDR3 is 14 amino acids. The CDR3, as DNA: TGTGCCAGCAGCCAGGGACAGGGGTATCAGCCCCAGCATTTT. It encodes CASSQGQGYQPQHF.

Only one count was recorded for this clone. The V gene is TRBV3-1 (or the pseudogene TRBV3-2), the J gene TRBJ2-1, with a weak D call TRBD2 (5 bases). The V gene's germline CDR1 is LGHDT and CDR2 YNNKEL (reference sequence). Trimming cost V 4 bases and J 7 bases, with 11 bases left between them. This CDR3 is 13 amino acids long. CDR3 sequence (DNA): TGTGCCAGCAGCCCCGGGGAAGGGAATGAGCAGTTCTTC. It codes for CASSPGEGNEQFF.

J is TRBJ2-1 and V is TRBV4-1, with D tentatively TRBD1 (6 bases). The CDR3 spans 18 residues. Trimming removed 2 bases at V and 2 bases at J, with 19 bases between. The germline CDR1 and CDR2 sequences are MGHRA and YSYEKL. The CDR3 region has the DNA TGCGCCAGCAGCCAACTACGAAAAAGACAGGCGCCCTACAATGAGCAGTTCTTC. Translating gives CASSQLRKRQAPYNEQFF.

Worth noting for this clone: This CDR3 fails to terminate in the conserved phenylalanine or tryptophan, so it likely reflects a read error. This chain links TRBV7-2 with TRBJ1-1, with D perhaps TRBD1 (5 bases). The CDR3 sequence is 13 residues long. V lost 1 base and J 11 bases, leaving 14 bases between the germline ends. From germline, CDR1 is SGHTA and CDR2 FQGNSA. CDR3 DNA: TGTGCCAGCAGCTTAGATTTAGGGGCGGCGGCTTTCTCT. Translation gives CASSLDLGAAAFS.

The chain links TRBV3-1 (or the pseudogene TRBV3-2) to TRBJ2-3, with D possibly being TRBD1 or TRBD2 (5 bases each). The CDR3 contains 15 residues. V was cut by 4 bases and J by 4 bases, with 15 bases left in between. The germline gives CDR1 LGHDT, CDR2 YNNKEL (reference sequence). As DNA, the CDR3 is TGTGCCAGCAGCCTATTGGGGCGGGTCCCAGATACGCAGTATTTT. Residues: CASSLLGRVPDTQYF.

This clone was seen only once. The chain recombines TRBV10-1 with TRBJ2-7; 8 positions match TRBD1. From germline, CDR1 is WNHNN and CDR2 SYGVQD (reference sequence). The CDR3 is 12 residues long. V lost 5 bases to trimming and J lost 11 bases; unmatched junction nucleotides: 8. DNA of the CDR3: TGCGCCAGCAGTACTCCTTACAGGGGGGAGTACGTC. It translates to CASSTPYRGEYV.

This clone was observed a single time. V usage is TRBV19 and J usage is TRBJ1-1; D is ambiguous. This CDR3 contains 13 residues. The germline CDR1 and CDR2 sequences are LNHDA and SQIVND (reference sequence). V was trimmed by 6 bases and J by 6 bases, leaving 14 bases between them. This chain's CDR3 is CASSPWANAEAFF. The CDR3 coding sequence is TGTGCCAGTAGCCCCTGGGCCAACGCTGAAGCTTTCTTT.

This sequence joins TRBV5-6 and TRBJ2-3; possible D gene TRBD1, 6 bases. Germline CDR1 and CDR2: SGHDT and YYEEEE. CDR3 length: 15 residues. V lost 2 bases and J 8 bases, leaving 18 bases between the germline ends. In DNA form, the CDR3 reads TGTGCCAGCAGCTTAGGCGGACAGTCTCGGGGTACGCAGTATTTT. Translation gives CASSLGGQSRGTQYF.

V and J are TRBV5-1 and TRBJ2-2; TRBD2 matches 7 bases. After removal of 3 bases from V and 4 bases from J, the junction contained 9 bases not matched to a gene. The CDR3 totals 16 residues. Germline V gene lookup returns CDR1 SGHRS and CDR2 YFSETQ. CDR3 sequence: CASSSDGGGSTGELFF. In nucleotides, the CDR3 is TGCGCCAGCAGCTCGGATGGGGGGGGGAGCACCGGGGAGCTGTTTTTT. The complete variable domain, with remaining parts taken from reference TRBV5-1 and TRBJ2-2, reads KAGVTQTPRYLIKTRGQQVTLSCSPISGHRSVSWYQQTPGQGLQFLFEYFSETQRNKGNFPGRFSGRQFSNSRSEMNVSTLELGDSALYLCASSSDGGGSTGELFFGEGSRLTVL.

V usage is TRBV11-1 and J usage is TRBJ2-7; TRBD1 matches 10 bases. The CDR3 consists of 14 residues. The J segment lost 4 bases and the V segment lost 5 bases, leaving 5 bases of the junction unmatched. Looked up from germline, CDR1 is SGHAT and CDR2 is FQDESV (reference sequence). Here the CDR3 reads CASSPDRGAYEQYF. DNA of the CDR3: TGTGCCAGCAGCCCGGACAGGGGGGCGTACGAGCAGTACTTC.

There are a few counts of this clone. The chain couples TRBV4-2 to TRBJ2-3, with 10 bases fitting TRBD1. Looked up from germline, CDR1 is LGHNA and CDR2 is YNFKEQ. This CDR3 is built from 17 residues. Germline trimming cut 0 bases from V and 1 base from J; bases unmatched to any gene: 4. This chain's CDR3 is CASSQDYGTGGTDTQYF. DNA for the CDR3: TGTGCCAGCAGCCAAGATTACGGGACAGGGGGCACAGATACGCAGTATTTT.

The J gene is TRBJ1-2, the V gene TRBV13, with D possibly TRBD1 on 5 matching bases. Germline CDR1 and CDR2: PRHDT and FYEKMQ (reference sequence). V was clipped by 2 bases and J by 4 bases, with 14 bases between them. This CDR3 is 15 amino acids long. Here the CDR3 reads CASSLSQTALYGYTF. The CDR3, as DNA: TGTGCCAGCAGCTTATCTCAGACAGCCCTCTATGGCTACACCTTC.

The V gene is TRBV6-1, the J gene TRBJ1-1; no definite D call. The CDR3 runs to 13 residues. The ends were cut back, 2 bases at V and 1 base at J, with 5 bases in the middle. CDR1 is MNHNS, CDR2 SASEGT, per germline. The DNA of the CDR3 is TGTGCCAGCAGTGAAACAAGGAACACTGAAGCTTTCTTT. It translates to CASSETRNTEAFF.

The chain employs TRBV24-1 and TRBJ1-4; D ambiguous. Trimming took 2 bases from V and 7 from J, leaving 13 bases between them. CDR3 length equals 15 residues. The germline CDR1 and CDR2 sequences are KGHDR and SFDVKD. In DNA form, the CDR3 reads TGTGCCACCAGTGATTGGACGGAGGGAGGTGAAAAACTGTTTTTT. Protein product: CATSDWTEGGEKLFF.

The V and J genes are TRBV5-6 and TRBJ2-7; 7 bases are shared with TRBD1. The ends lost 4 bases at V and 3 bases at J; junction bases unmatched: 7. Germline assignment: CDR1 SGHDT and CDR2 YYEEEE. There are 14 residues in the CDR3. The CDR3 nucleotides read TGTGCCAGCAGCCACGGTGACAGGGACTACGAGCAGTACGTC. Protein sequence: CASSHGDRDYEQYV.

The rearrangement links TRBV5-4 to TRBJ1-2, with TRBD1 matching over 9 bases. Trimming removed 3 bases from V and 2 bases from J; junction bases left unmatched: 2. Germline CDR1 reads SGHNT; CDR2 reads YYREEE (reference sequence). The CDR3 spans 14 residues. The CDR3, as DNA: TGTGCCAGCAGCTCGGGACAGGGAAACTATGGCTACACCTTC. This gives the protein CASSSGQGNYGYTF.

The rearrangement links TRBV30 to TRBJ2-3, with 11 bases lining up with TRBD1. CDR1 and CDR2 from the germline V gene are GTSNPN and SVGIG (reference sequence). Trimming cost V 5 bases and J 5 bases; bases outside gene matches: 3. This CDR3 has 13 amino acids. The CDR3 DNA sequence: TGTGCCTGGGGGACAGGGGGTTTAGATACGCAGTATTTT. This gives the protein CAWGTGGLDTQYF.

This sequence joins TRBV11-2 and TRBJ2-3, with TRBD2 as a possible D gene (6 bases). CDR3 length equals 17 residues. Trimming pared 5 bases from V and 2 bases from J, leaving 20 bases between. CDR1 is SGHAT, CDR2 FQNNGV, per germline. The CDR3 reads CASSPIRGTLNTDTQYF. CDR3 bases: TGTGCCAGCAGCCCTATCCGGGGGACCCTAAACACAGATACGCAGTATTTT.

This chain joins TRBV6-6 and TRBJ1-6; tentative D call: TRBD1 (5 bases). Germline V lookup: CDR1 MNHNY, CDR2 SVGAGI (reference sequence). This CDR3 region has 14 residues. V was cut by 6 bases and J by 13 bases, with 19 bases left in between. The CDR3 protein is CASSPGTAQSPLHF. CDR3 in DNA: TGTGCCAGCAGCCCCGGGACCGCTCAAAGCCCCCTCCACTTT.